The table lists the clone carrying this TCR beta chain with a few counts. The data stem from a study of early T cells in non-severe SARS-CoV-2 infection. TCRdb re-called the 5' RACE reads with MiXCR, one entry per CDR3 protein. This sample yields tens of thousands of distinct CDR3 sequences, of which approximately 5% are seen a single time; 16% belongs to the top ten. There are 12 residues in the CDR3. Germline V lookup: CDR1 DFQATT, CDR2 SNEGSKA (reference sequence). The ends were cut back, 3 bases at V and 3 bases at J, with 9 bases in the middle. The chain has TRBV20-1 and TRBJ2-7, with a weak D call TRBD2 (5 bases). Material for sequencing was whole blood. The sequence derives from an adult who was a healthcare worker with PCR-confirmed SARS-CoV-2 infection or an uninfected control (not recorded which). The CDR3: CSASGELYEQYF. The CDR3 nucleotides read TGCAGTGCTAGCGGGGAGCTCTACGAGCAGTACTTC.